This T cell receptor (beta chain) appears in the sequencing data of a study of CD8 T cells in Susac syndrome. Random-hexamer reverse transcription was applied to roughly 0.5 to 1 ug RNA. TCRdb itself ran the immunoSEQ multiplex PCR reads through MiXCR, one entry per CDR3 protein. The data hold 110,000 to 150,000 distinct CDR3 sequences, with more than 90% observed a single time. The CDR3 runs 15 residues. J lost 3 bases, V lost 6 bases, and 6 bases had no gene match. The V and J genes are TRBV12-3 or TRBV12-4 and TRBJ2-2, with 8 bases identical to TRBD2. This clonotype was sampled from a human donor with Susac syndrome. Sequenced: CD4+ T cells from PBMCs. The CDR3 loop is CASSYYGGDTGELFF. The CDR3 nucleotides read TGTGCCAGCAGCTATTACGGGGGGGACACCGGGGAGCTGTTTTTT.